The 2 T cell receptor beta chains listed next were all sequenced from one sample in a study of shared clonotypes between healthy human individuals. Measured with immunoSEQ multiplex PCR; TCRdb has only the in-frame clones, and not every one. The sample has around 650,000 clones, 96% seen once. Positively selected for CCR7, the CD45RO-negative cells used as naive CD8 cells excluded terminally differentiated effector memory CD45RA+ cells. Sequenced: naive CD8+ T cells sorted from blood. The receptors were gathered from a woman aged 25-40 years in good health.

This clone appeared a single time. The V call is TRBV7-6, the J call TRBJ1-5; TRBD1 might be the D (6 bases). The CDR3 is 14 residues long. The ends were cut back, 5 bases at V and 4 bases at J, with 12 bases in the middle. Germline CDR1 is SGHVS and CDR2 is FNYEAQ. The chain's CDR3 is CASSLGTYNQPQHF. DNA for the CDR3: TGTGCCAGCAGCCTAGGGACATATAATCAGCCCCAGCATTTT.

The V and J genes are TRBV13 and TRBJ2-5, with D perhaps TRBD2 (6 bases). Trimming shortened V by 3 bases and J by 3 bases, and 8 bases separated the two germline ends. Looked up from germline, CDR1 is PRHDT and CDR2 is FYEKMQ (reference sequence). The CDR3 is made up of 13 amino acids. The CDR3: CASSFRGKETQYF. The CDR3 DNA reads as TGTGCCAGCAGCTTCCGGGGGAAAGAGACCCAGTACTTC. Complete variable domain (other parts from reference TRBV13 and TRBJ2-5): AAGVIQSPRHLIKEKRETATLKCYPIPRHDTVYWYQQGPGQDPQFLISFYEKMQSDKGSIPDRFSAQQFSDYHSELNMSSLELGDSALYFCASSFRGKETQYFGPGTRLLVL.